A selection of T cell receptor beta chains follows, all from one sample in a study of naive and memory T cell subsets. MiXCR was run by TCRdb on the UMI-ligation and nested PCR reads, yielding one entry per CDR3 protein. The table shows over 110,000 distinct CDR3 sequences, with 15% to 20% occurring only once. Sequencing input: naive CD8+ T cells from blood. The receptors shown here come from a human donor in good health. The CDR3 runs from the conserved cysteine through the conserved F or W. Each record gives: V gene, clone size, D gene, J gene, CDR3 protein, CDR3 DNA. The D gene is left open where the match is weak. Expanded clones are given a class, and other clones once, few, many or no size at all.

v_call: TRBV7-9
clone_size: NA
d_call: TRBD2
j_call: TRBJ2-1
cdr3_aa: CASSLALAGGHNEQFF
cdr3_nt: TGTGCCAGCAGCCTCGCACTAGCGGGAGGGCACAATGAGCAGTTCTTC

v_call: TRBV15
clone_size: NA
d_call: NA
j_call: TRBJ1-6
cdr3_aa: CATSRASGEAPLHF
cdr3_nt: TGTGCCACCAGCAGAGCGAGCGGGGAGGCACCCCTCCACTTT

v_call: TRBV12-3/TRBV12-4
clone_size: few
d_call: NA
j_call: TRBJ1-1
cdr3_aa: CASRVGERGAFF
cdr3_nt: TGTGCCAGTCGAGTTGGGGAAAGGGGAGCTTTCTTT

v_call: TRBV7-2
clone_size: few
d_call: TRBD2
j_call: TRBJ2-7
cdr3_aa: CASSSSSGPFYEQYF
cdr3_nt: TGTGCCAGCAGCTCGAGTAGCGGGCCTTTCTACGAGCAGTACTTC

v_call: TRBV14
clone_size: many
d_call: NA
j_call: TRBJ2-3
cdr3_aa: CASSQGPWRGSTDTQYF
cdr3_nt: TGTGCCAGCAGCCAAGGGCCGTGGCGGGGAAGCACAGATACGCAGTATTTT

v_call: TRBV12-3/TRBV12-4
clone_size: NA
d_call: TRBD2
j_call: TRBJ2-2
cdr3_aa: CASSPGLAGPGELFF
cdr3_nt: TGTGCCAGCAGTCCGGGACTAGCGGGACCCGGGGAGCTGTTTTTT

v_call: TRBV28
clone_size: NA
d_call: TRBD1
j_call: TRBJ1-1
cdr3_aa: CASSLTGAEAFF
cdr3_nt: TGTGCCAGCAGTTTGACAGGGGCTGAAGCTTTCTTT

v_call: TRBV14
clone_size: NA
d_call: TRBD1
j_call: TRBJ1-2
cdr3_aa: CASSPGQINYGYTF
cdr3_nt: TGTGCCAGCAGCCCGGGACAGATCAACTATGGCTACACCTTC

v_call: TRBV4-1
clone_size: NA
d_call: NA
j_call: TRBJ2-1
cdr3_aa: CASSQAEDEQFF
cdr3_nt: TGCGCCAGCAGCCAAGCAGAGGATGAGCAGTTCTTC

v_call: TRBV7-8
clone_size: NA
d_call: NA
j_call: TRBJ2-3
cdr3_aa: CASTADSQLDTQYF
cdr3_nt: TGTGCCAGCACCGCGGACTCCCAATTGGATACGCAGTATTTT

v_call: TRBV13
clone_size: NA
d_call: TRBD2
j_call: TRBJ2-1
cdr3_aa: CASSQTTSGSDNEQFF
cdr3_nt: TGTGCCAGCAGCCAAACGACTAGCGGGAGCGACAATGAGCAGTTCTTC

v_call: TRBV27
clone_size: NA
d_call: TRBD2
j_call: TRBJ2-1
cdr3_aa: CASSLSAGETYNEQFF
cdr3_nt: TGTGCCAGCAGTTTATCGGCGGGAGAAACCTACAATGAGCAGTTCTTC

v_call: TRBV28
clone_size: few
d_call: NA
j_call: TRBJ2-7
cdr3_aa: CASSLFDGTTAYEQYF
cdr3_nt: TGTGCCAGCAGTTTATTTGATGGGACGACCGCCTACGAGCAGTACTTC

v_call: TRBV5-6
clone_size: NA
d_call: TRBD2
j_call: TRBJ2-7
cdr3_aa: CASSPTSRYEQYF
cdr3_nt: TGTGCCAGCAGCCCGACTAGCAGGTACGAGCAGTACTTC

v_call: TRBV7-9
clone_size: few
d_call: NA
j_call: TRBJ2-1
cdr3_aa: CASSYGSNEQFF
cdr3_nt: TGTGCCAGCAGCTACGGCAGCAATGAGCAGTTCTTC

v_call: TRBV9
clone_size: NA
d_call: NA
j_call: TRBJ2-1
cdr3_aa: CASSVEDWTEQFF
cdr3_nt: TGTGCCAGCAGCGTAGAAGACTGGACAGAGCAGTTCTTC

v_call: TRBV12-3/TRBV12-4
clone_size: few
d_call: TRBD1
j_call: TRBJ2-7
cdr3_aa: CASSLVGTGWPYEQYF
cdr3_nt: TGTGCCAGCAGTTTAGTAGGGACAGGGTGGCCCTACGAGCAGTACTTC

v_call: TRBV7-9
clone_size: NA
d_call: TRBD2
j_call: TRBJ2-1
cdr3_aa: CASSIAGTSYNEQFF
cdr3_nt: TGTGCCAGCAGCATAGCGGGAACCTCCTACAATGAGCAGTTCTTC

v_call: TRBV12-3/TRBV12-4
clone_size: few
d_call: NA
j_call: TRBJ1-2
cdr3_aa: CASSSEGVDGYTF
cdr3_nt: TGTGCCAGCAGTTCTGAGGGTGTCGATGGCTACACCTTC

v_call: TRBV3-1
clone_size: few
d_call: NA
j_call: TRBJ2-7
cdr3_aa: CASSQDSGVYEQYF
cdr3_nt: TGTGCCAGCAGCCAAGACTCGGGGGTGTACGAGCAGTACTTC

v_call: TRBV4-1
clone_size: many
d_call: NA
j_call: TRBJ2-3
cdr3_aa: CASSLTDTQYF
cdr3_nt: TGCGCCAGCAGCCTAACAGATACGCAGTATTTT

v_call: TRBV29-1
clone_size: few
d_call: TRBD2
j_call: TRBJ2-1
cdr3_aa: CSVLAGGSYNEQFF
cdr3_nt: TGCAGCGTTCTAGCGGGAGGCTCCTACAATGAGCAGTTCTTC

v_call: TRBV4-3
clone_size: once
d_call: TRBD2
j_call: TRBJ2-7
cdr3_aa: CASSRGLAGAYEQYF
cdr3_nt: TGCGCCAGCAGCCGCGGACTAGCGGGAGCCTACGAGCAGTACTTC

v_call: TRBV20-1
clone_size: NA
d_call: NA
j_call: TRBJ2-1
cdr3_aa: CSARDRLYNEQFF
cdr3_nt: TGCAGTGCTAGAGACCGATTATACAATGAGCAGTTCTTC

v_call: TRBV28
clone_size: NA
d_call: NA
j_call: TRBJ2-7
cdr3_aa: CASSPTGLSYEQYF
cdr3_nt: TGTGCCAGCAGCCCCACAGGGTTATCCTACGAGCAGTACTTC

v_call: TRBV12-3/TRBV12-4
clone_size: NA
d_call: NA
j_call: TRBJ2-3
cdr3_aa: CASSPAAGFGTDTQYF
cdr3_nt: TGTGCCAGCAGTCCCGCGGCTGGGTTTGGCACAGATACGCAGTATTTT

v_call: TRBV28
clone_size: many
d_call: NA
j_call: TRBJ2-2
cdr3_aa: CASSPLGGELFF
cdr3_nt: TGTGCCAGCAGTCCCTTAGGCGGGGAGCTGTTTTTT

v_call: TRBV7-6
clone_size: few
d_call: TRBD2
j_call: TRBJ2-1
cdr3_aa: CASSSGTSVYNEQFF
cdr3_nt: TGTGCCAGCAGCTCCGGGACTAGCGTATACAATGAGCAGTTCTTC

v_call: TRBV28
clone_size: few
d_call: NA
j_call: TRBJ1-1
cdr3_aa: CASSRETWFAAFF
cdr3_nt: TGTGCCAGCAGCCGCGAGACATGGTTTGCGGCTTTCTTT

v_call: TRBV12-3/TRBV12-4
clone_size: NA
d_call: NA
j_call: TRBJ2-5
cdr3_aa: CASSWAEETQYF
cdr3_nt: TGTGCCAGCAGTTGGGCGGAAGAGACCCAGTACTTC

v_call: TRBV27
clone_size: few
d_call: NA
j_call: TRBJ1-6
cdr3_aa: CASSLSVGRVNSPLHF
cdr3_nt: TGTGCCAGCAGTTTATCTGTCGGTAGGGTCAATTCACCCCTCCACTTT